These T cell receptor beta chains were read from a single sample in a study of blood T cell repertoires in COVID-19. Only in-frame clones appear in the TCRdb table, and some are missing; sequencing was by immunoSEQ multiplex PCR. Here the sample spans more than 350,000 clones, 70% to 90% being singletons. Sequenced material: peripheral blood. These receptors were collected from a woman aged 25-40 years with COVID-19, enrolled during active disease. The CDR3 runs from the conserved cysteine through the conserved F or W. Some rows mark clone size as missing; the rest say once, few, many or name a class of expanded clone.

>TRBJ1-1|TRBV30|.
CAWSVAGGTEAFF
>TRBJ1-1|TRBV6-6|once
CASSYQAGSNTEAFF
>TRBJ2-1|TRBV28|.
CASSLPPGANNEQFF
>TRBJ2-3|TRBV7-2|.
CASSLAGTRDGDTQYF
>TRBJ2-5|TRBV7-2|.
CASSLGLAGGPETQYF
>TRBJ1-1|TRBV6-1|few
CASSEYGGGRRGTEAFF
>TRBJ2-1|TRBV7-8|.
CASSLGGTSEQFF
>TRBJ1-5|TRBV18|.
CASSPPGNQPQHF
>TRBJ1-2|TRBV18|.
CASSPPGGEGYTF
>TRBJ1-1|TRBV2|many
CASINPPDSYPTAEAFF
>TRBJ1-6|TRBV19|.
CASSMGQHNSPLHF
>TRBJ2-3|TRBV3-1/TRBV3-2|.
CASSQNPPGSPQYF
>TRBJ1-6|TRBV2|.
CASSEGLSGNSPLHF